Below, 20 T cell receptor beta chains from the same sample are listed, as sequenced in a study of CD8+CD57+ T cells in acquired aplastic anemia. Genomic DNA templated the TCR beta VDJ and CDR3 profiling. TCRdb reprocessed the reads via MiXCR and lists one record per CDR3 protein. Of about 170,000 distinct CDR3 sequences in the sample, around 48% are singletons; the top ten hold under 1.2%. Before being chosen for sequencing, patients had shown CD8+CD57+ cell expansion by flow cytometry. Sequencing was performed on sorted CD4+, CD8+, or CD8+CD57+ T cells (not recorded which) from PBMCs. Receptors were obtained from a human donor with aplastic anemia.

The chain carries TRBV15 and TRBJ2-2; the D gene is possibly TRBD2 (6 bases). The CDR3 has 16 residues. The germline CDR1 and CDR2 sequences are LNHNV and YYDKDF (reference sequence). The V end lost 4 bases, the J end lost 1 base, and 13 bases lay between the germline ends. CDR3 amino acids: CATSTTGTWNTGELFF. The CDR3 DNA reads TGTGCCACCAGCACTACCGGGACTTGGAACACCGGGGAGCTGTTTTTT.

Many counts were recorded for this clonotype. The V call is TRBV7-9, the J call TRBJ1-2; 7 nucleotides line up with TRBD1. After removal of 4 bases from V and 7 bases from J, the junction contained 0 bases not matched to a gene. Germline V CDR1 and CDR2: SEHNR, FQNEAQ (reference sequence). The CDR3 has 11 residues. The CDR3: CASSYRGGYTF. The DNA for the CDR3 is TGTGCCAGCAGCTACAGGGGTGGCTACACCTTC.

As regards this clonotype: A much larger clone differs by one base, so this may be a read error. This chain links TRBV6-1 with TRBJ1-5; TRBD1 is a possible D gene (5 bases). Germline V gene data show CDR1 as MNHNS and CDR2 as SASEGT. This CDR3 is built from 12 residues. Trimming cost V 8 bases and J 4 bases, with 9 bases left between them. CDR3 loop: CASQRGNQPQHF. CDR3 DNA sequence: TGTGCCAGCCAGAGGGGTAATCAGCCCCAGCATTTT.

Points on this clonotype: Mismatch with germline at one junction end may stem from a read error. This CDR3 is CASSLALGTGNTRELFF. For the CDR3, the DNA is TGTGCCAGTAGTTTAGCGTTGGGGACAGGGAACACCAGGGAGCTGTTTTTT. This chain joins TRBV12-3 or TRBV12-4 and TRBJ2-2; 9 bases line up with TRBD1. This CDR3 contains 17 residues.

This clonotype was seen many times. V gene TRBV20-1 combines with J gene TRBJ1-2, with 10 bases lining up with TRBD1. Looked up from germline, CDR1 is DFQATT and CDR2 is SNEGSKA (reference sequence). J was trimmed by 7 bases and V by 1 base; bases with no gene match: 9. This CDR3 is 15 amino acids long. The CDR3 coding sequence is TGCAGTGCTAGAGGTCTAGGACAGGGGGTCGTTGGCTACACCTTC. It specifies CSARGLGQGVVGYTF.

This clonotype has ten or more counts. The genes are TRBV2 and TRBJ1-2; unclear D gene. The CDR3 extends over 14 amino acids. From germline, CDR1 is SNHLY and CDR2 FYNNEI. Trimming removed 7 bases at V and 2 bases at J, with 14 bases between. The CDR3 DNA reads TGTGCCAGCACCCGAGAGGTAACGAACTATGGCTACACCTTC. It yields the protein CASTREVTNYGYTF.

This clonotype was seen at least ten times. The chain is built from TRBV5-1 and TRBJ2-7, with D perhaps TRBD2 (5 bases). Germline V gene data show CDR1 as SGHRS and CDR2 as YFSETQ. The CDR3 spans 13 residues. CDR3 bases: TGCGCTTCCTCCGAGGCCGGGGTCCACGAGCAGTACTTC. Its translation: CASSEAGVHEQYF.

A note on this clonotype: This sequence may be a read error, since a much larger clone differs from it by one base. The chain joins TRBV6-1 to TRBJ1-5; the match to TRBD1 covers 10 bases. This CDR3 region has 17 residues. Germline-derived CDR1 and CDR2 are MNHNS and SASEGT. The CDR3 loop reads CASREGQGSFVNQPQRF. The CDR3 nucleotides are TGTGCCAGCAGAGAGGGACAGGGGTCCTTTGTCAATCAGCCCCAGCGTTTT.

This clonotype was picked up a small number of times. V usage is TRBV5-8 and J usage is TRBJ2-3; 11 positions match TRBD2. Unmatched junction bases numbered 2, after V lost 7 bases and J lost 4 bases. The CDR3 has 13 residues. The V gene's germline CDR1 is SGHTS and CDR2 YDEGEE. CDR3 amino acids: CASQLAGADTQYF. The CDR3 coding sequence is TGTGCCAGCCAACTAGCGGGGGCAGATACGCAGTATTTT.

This CDR3 is CASSLIGGAREQYF. In DNA, the CDR3 is TGTGCCAGCAGCTTGATTGGAGGGGCGCGGGAGCAGTACTTC. V usage is TRBV7-9 and J usage is TRBJ2-7, with a weak D call TRBD2 (6 bases). Germline CDR1 and CDR2: SEHNR and FQNEAQ (reference sequence). The CDR3 totals 14 residues. V was trimmed by 3 bases and J by 7 bases, leaving 16 bases between them.

The gene calls are TRBV20-1 and TRBJ2-7; 8 bases fit TRBD1. This CDR3 contains 13 residues. Per the germline V gene, CDR1 is DFQATT and CDR2 is SNEGSKA (reference sequence). With 3 bases clipped from V and 2 bases from J, the junction kept 3 bases outside the gene matches. The DNA for the CDR3 is TGCAGTGCTAGTTACAGGGGGACCTACGAGCAGTACTTC. This sequence encodes CSASYRGTYEQYF.

The gene calls are TRBV7-3 and TRBJ2-1, with D uncertain. CDR3 length: 12 residues. Germline V gene lookup returns CDR1 SGHTA and CDR2 FQGTGA. V lost 5 bases and J lost 9, with 11 bases in between. The chain's CDR3 is CASSPVLGEQFF. In nucleotides, the CDR3 is TGTGCCAGCAGCCCTGTGTTGGGTGAGCAGTTCTTC.

This clonotype was recorded a few times. One end of the junction does not line up with germline, which may come from a read error. The chain is built from TRBV10-3 and TRBJ1-4; 8 bases match TRBD1. The CDR3 contains 18 residues. CDR1 is ENHRY and CDR2 is SYGVKD in the germline V gene. CDR3 region: CASSLHTPRGLVNEKLFF. In nucleotides, the CDR3 is TGTGCCAGCAGTTTACACACCCCCAGGGGGCTGGTTAATGAAAAACTGTTTTTT.

The chain links TRBV19 to TRBJ2-7; D is tentatively TRBD1 or TRBD2 (5 bases each). V was clipped by 11 bases and J by 0 bases, with 17 bases between them. Germline CDR1 reads LNHDA; CDR2 reads SQIVND (reference sequence). The CDR3 runs 14 residues. DNA of the CDR3: TGTGCCTCCCGCCCGGCAGGGAGCTCCTACGAGCAGTACTTC. Translation: CASRPAGSSYEQYF.

The rearrangement joins TRBV7-9 to TRBJ2-7; 7 nucleotides align to TRBD1. CDR3 length: 12 amino acids. CDR1 and CDR2 (germline): SEHNR, FQNEAQ (reference sequence). The trim removed 5 bases at V and 4 bases at J, leaving 2 bases unmatched. The CDR3 reads CASSKGAYEQYF. CDR3 bases: TGTGCCAGCAGCAAGGGGGCATACGAGCAGTACTTC.

The DNA of the CDR3 is TGTGCCAGAGCCGACAGGAAGGGGGAAAAACTGTTTTTT. The encoded protein is CARADRKGEKLFF. The chain carries TRBV2 and TRBJ1-4, with TRBD1 as a possible D gene (6 bases). The CDR3 is made up of 13 amino acids. With 9 bases removed from V and 8 bases from J, the gap between germline ends came to 16 bases. The germline V gene encodes CDR1 SNHLY and CDR2 FYNNEI.

This clonotype was picked up a small number of times. This chain connects TRBV2 to TRBJ1-6; a possible D gene is TRBD1 (6 bases). V was shortened by 4 bases and J by 13 bases, with 11 bases between the two germline ends. Germline V gene lookup returns CDR1 SNHLY and CDR2 FYNNEI. The CDR3 contains 12 residues. CDR3 sequence reads: CASSGSGGPLHF. CDR3 in DNA: TGTGCCAGCAGTGGGTCGGGGGGCCCCCTCCACTTT.

Here the CDR3 DNA reads TGTGCCAGTAGTAGTGGGGTCGATCTCACTGAAGCTTTCTTT. It codes for CASSSGVDLTEAFF. The chain has TRBV19 and TRBJ1-1; D is undetermined. Per the germline V gene, CDR1 is LNHDA and CDR2 is SQIVND (reference sequence). The germline V and J ends were trimmed by 4 bases and 4 bases, with 13 bases remaining between them. This CDR3 is built from 14 residues.

Many counts were recorded for this clonotype. The V call is TRBV6-1, the J call TRBJ2-7; TRBD2 is a possible D gene (6 bases). Between the trimmed V and J ends, which lost 6 bases and 1 base, there was a span of 16 bases. Germline-derived CDR1 and CDR2 are MNHNS and SASEGT. The CDR3 length is 15 residues. This CDR3 reads CASSQTGGRSYEQYF. The CDR3 nucleotides are TGTGCCAGCAGCCAGACTGGAGGGAGGTCCTACGAGCAGTACTTC.

The chain recombines TRBV2 with TRBJ2-3, with TRBD1 matching over 7 bases. V trimming: 3 bases; J trimming: 2 bases; junction bases outside the gene matches: 2. There are 14 residues in the CDR3. Germline assignment: CDR1 SNHLY and CDR2 FYNNEI. The DNA for the CDR3 is TGTGCCAGCAGTGAGGGACAGCCCACAGATACGCAGTATTTT. Translating it yields CASSEGQPTDTQYF.